This TCR beta chain appears in the sequencing data of a study of cytomegalovirus exposure and HLA in healthy donors. Both 60 Vbeta primers and 13 Jbeta primers went into the PCR. The assay was immunoSEQ multiplex PCR, and TCRdb's table has in-frame clones only and misses some. The data show 150,000 to 200,000 clones, approximately 80% seen once. This clone was seen a few times. Antigen: not known. General study findings and limits: A later analysis found that most CMV-associated TCR beta chains appeared HLA-restricted. In a later analysis, an Asian-associated ancestry cluster reportedly showed fewer N-insertions than the approximately 660-donor mean. A later analysis found common viral pathogens apparently linked to several of the most significant clusters. Later work showed greater clonal expansion in HLA-associated TCR beta chains than in equally common others.

With 6 bases clipped from V and 4 bases from J, the junction kept 5 bases outside the gene matches. The length of the CDR3 is 14 residues. Germline V CDR1 and CDR2: MNHEY, SVGAGI. This TCR came from a male donor in good health and CMV-seropositive. The V call is TRBV6-5, the J call TRBJ2-2; TRBD1 aligns across 7 bases. Sequenced material: PBMCs. The CDR3 region has the DNA TGTGCCAGCAGGGTAGGGGGCCGCACCGGGGAGCTGTTTTTT. Translating it yields CASRVGGRTGELFF.